These 23 T cell receptor beta chains were all obtained from the same sample, sequenced in a study of blood T cell repertoires in COVID-19. Measured with immunoSEQ multiplex PCR; TCRdb has only the in-frame clones, and not every one. In the table there are some 520,000 clones, 89% of which are singletons. Sequenced input: peripheral blood. The receptors here all came from a man younger than 30 with COVID-19, enrolled during active disease.

The genes are TRBV11-3 and TRBJ2-7; D perhaps matches TRBD1 (6 bases). The CDR3 is made up of 12 amino acids. Trimming shortened V by 1 base and J by 6 bases, and 7 bases separated the two germline ends. CDR1 is SGHNT, CDR2 YENEEA, per germline. Written as DNA, the CDR3 is TGTGCCAGCAGCTTAGGAGGGGGCGAGCAGTACTTC. This codes for CASSLGGGEQYF.

V is TRBV7-9 and J is TRBJ1-6; D perhaps matches TRBD1 (5 bases). The germline V gene has CDR1 SEHNR and CDR2 FQNEAQ (reference sequence). Trimming shortened V by 7 bases and J by 4 bases, and 20 bases separated the two germline ends. CDR3 length: 17 amino acids. CDR3 nucleotides: TGTGCCAGCACCAGTGAGGTCGGGGGGAAGTATAATTCACCCCTCCACTTT. Its translation is CASTSEVGGKYNSPLHF.

The rearrangement links TRBV19 to TRBJ2-1, with 8 bases fitting TRBD2. V gave up 0 bases and J gave up 8 bases; unmatched junction bases: 6. The germline CDR1 and CDR2 sequences are LNHDA and SQIVND (reference sequence). This CDR3 is built from 15 residues. CDR3 in DNA: TGTGCCAGTAGTATAGAGGGACTAGTAGCCTATGAGCAGTTCTTC. Translated: CASSIEGLVAYEQFF.

The rearrangement joins TRBV21-1 to TRBJ1-1. TRBV21-1 is classified as a pseudogene. This CDR3 has 17 amino acids. The CDR3 protein is CASSPRRGKDPNTEAFF. As DNA, the CDR3 is TGTGCCAGCAGCCCACGGAGAGGGAAAGACCCGAACACTGAAGCTTTCTTT.

This chain joins TRBV3-1 (or the pseudogene TRBV3-2) and TRBJ1-1; D not resolved. CDR1 LGHDT and CDR2 YNNKEL come from the germline V gene (reference sequence). CDR3 length equals 12 residues. Trimming pared 2 bases from V and 5 bases from J, leaving 6 bases between. The CDR3: CASSQSNTEAFF. Here the CDR3 DNA reads TGTGCCAGCAGCCAATCCAATACTGAAGCTTTCTTT.

The genes are TRBV15 and TRBJ1-3; no clear D gene. The V gene's germline CDR1 is LNHNV and CDR2 YYDKDF (reference sequence). Trimming shortened V by 1 base and J by 6 bases, and 10 bases separated the two germline ends. The CDR3 covers 14 residues. In DNA form, the CDR3 reads TGTGCCACCAGCAGAGGAGGGAGCGAAAACACCATATATTTT. It yields the protein CATSRGGSENTIYF.

Worth noting for this clone: The same CDR3 is also encoded by other DNA sequences in this sample. The chain recombines TRBV20-1 with TRBJ2-7, with D perhaps TRBD2 (7 bases). The CDR3 is 13 residues long. Germline CDR1 is DFQATT and CDR2 is SNEGSKA (reference sequence). V dropped 3 bases and J dropped 3 bases, with 12 bases sitting between them. The CDR3: CSASGGGSYEQYF. The CDR3 bases are TGCAGTGCTAGTGGGGGGGGCAGCTACGAGCAGTACTTC.

The chain employs TRBV7-2 and TRBJ2-7; 8 nucleotides match TRBD2. CDR3 size: 14 residues. Trimming at V came to 5 bases and at J to 7 bases, leaving 10 bases not matched to a gene. CDR1 SGHTA and CDR2 FQGNSA come from the germline V gene. The CDR3 DNA reads TGTGCCAGCAGCCTTAGCGGGAAAGTAGGTGAGCAGTACTTC. It is translated as CASSLSGKVGEQYF.

The J gene is TRBJ2-5, the V gene TRBV3-1 (or the pseudogene TRBV3-2), with 9 bases matching TRBD2. The CDR3 extends over 17 amino acids. The germline gives CDR1 LGHDT, CDR2 YNNKEL (reference sequence). Germline trimming cut 0 bases from V and 5 bases from J; bases unmatched to any gene: 10. CDR3 in amino acids: CASSQDRGSGSRETQYF. The CDR3 coding sequence is TGTGCCAGCAGCCAAGATCGTGGTAGCGGGAGTAGGGAGACCCAGTACTTC.

This chain connects TRBV19 to TRBJ2-1; 8 bases map to TRBD2. Trimming took 5 bases from V and 6 from J; bases not matched to a gene: 3. The CDR3 covers 13 residues. The germline V gene encodes CDR1 LNHDA and CDR2 SQIVND (reference sequence). DNA of the CDR3: TGTGCCAGTAGTCAGAGCGGGGGCAATGAGCAGTTCTTC. Protein sequence: CASSQSGGNEQFF.

The CDR3 nucleotides are TGTGCCAGCAGTGAATACGGGAACACTGAAGCTTTCTTT. Translation: CASSEYGNTEAFF. This sequence joins TRBV6-1 and TRBJ1-1; D gene uncertain. V lost 2 bases and J lost 1, with 5 bases in between. Looked up from germline, CDR1 is MNHNS and CDR2 is SASEGT. The CDR3 has 13 amino acids.

This chain joins TRBV5-1 and TRBJ2-3; 9 nucleotides match TRBD2. This CDR3 spans 15 amino acids. The germline V gene has CDR1 SGHRS and CDR2 YFSETQ. The J segment lost 6 bases and the V segment lost 4 bases, leaving 9 bases of the junction unmatched. For the CDR3, the DNA is TGCGCCAGCAGCCCAAGCGGGGGGCCCCGGGATACGCAGTATTTT. Its protein product is CASSPSGGPRDTQYF.

The CDR3 region has the DNA TGTGCCAGTAGTACGCCGCTAGCGGGAGTATACAATGAGCAGTTCTTC. Encoded protein: CASSTPLAGVYNEQFF. The chain is built from TRBV19 and TRBJ2-1; the match to TRBD2 covers 10 bases. The trim removed 4 bases at V and 4 bases at J, leaving 7 bases unmatched. The CDR3 is made up of 16 amino acids. Germline values: CDR1 LNHDA, CDR2 SQIVND (reference sequence).

The chain recombines TRBV11-3 with TRBJ2-7; 7 bases fit TRBD2. Trimming removed 1 base from V and 5 bases from J; junction bases left unmatched: 8. Germline assignment: CDR1 SGHNT and CDR2 YENEEA. This CDR3 spans 15 amino acids. CDR3 nucleotide sequence: TGTGCCAGCAGCTTAGTTTCACTAGCGTTTAACGAGCAGTACTTC. Protein: CASSLVSLAFNEQYF.

V gene TRBV12-3 or TRBV12-4 combines with J gene TRBJ2-1, with D possibly matching TRBD2 (6 bases). This CDR3 is built from 12 residues. V gave up 10 bases and J gave up 3 bases, with 10 bases separating them. This CDR3 is CATRLVYNEQFF. In nucleotides, the CDR3 is TGTGCCACCAGACTAGTCTACAATGAGCAGTTCTTC.

This sequence joins TRBV4-1 and TRBJ2-7, with D possibly being TRBD2 (5 bases). The germline gives CDR1 MGHRA, CDR2 YSYEKL. V gave up 5 bases and J gave up 5 bases, with 22 bases separating them. The CDR3 extends over 16 amino acids. The CDR3 nucleotides are TGCGCCAGCAGCAGCTACGCCGGGGTAGTAAGTGACGAGCAGTACTTC. Amino acids: CASSSYAGVVSDEQYF.

The chain recombines TRBV15 with TRBJ1-5; D is possibly TRBD1 (5 bases). Germline V gene sequence: CDR1 LNHNV, CDR2 YYDKDF (reference sequence). The V end lost 1 base, the J end lost 0 bases, and 7 bases lay between the germline ends. The CDR3 contains 15 residues. CDR3 sequence reads: CATSRGQTSNQPQHF. The CDR3 nucleotides read TGTGCCACCAGCAGAGGACAGACTAGCAATCAGCCCCAGCATTTT. Full variable domain (outside the CDR3, taken from reference TRBV15 and TRBJ1-5): DAMVIQNPRYQVTQFGKPVTLSCSQTLNHNVMYWYQQKSSQAPKLLFHYYDKDFNNEADTPDNFQSRRPNTSFCFLDIRSPGLGDTAMYLCATSRGQTSNQPQHFGDGTRLSIL.

V usage is TRBV4-2 and J usage is TRBJ2-1; tentative D call: TRBD1 (6 bases). This CDR3 contains 16 residues. Germline V gene data show CDR1 as LGHNA and CDR2 as YNFKEQ. V lost 1 base to trimming and J lost 1 base, with 11 bases between them. CDR3 nucleotides: TGTGCCAGCAGCCAAGTGGAGAGGGGGTCCTACAATGAGCAGTTCTTC. Protein product: CASSQVERGSYNEQFF.

V and J are TRBV19 and TRBJ1-1; maybe TRBD1 (6 bases). The CDR3 contains 14 residues. Germline CDR1 is LNHDA and CDR2 is SQIVND (reference sequence). With 6 bases removed from V and 4 bases from J, the gap between germline ends came to 15 bases. In nucleotides, the CDR3 is TGTGCCAGTAGCACCGGACAGTCGGGCACTGAAGCTTTCTTT. This translates into CASSTGQSGTEAFF.

The chain recombines TRBV6-5 with TRBJ1-3; D might be TRBD1 (6 bases). Germline V gene data show CDR1 as MNHEY and CDR2 as SVGAGI. The V and J ends lost 6 bases and 0 bases respectively, with 9 bases between them. CDR3 length equals 14 residues. The CDR3 coding sequence is TGTGCCAGCAGAGGACAGATCTCTGGAAACACCATATATTTT. Translation: CASRGQISGNTIYF.

The sample holds one count of this clone. The chain carries TRBV11-2 and TRBJ2-2; no clear D gene. This CDR3 is built from 16 residues. The ends were cut back, 3 bases at V and 7 bases at J, with 18 bases in the middle. Germline V gives CDR1 SGHAT, CDR2 FQNNGV. CDR3 nucleotides: TGTGCCAGCAGCTTTTCAGGTCAGGCATTGAGCGGGGAGCTGTTTTTT. As protein: CASSFSGQALSGELFF.

This chain links TRBV18 with TRBJ1-2; 7 nucleotides match TRBD1. Germline values: CDR1 KGHSH, CDR2 LQKENI. The CDR3 runs 17 residues. Trimming cost V 2 bases and J 2 bases; bases outside gene matches: 11. CDR3 protein: CASSPDRATTQNYGYTF. The CDR3 DNA is TGTGCCAGCTCACCAGACAGGGCGACAACACAAAACTATGGCTACACCTTC.

The chain carries TRBV12-3 or TRBV12-4 and TRBJ1-2; tentative D call: TRBD1 (6 bases). The CDR3 has 13 residues. V lost 6 bases and J lost 6, with 14 bases in between. CDR3 protein: CASRVTGYHGYTF. CDR3 nucleotide sequence: TGTGCCAGCAGGGTCACAGGGTATCATGGCTACACCTTC.